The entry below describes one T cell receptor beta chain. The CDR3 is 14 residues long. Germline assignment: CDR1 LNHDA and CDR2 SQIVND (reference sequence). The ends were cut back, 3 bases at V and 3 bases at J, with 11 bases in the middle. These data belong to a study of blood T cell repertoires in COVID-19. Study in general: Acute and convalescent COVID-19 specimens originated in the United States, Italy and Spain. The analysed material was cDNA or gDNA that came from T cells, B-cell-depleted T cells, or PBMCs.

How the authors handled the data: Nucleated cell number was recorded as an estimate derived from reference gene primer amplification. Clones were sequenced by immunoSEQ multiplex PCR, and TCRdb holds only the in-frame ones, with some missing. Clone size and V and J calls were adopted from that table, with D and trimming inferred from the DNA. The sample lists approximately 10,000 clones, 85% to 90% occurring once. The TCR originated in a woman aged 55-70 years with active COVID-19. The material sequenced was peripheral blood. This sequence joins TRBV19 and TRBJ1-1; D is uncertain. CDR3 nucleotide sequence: TGTGCCAGTAGTATCCCCAGGAGGGACACTGAAGCTTTCTTT. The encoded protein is CASSIPRRDTEAFF. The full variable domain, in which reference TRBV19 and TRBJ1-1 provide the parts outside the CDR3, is DGGITQSPKYLFRKEGQNVTLSCEQNLNHDAMYWYRQDPGQGLRLIYYSQIVNDFQKGDIAEGYSVSREKKESFPLTVTSAQKNPTAFYLCASSIPRRDTEAFFGQGTRLTVV.